These 15 T cell receptor beta chains were all obtained from the same sample, sequenced in a study of cytomegalovirus exposure and HLA in healthy donors. The PCR was carried out with 60 Vbeta primers and 13 Jbeta primers. Data came from immunoSEQ multiplex PCR; TCRdb stores just in-frame clones and leaves some out. The data contain about 160,000 clones, around nine tenths of them singletons. The specimen sequenced was PBMCs. Every receptor here comes from a woman aged 18-30 years in good health and CMV-seronegative.

This clone was detected only once. The CDR3 spells CASRDREGEQYF. DNA of the CDR3: TGTGCCAGCCGGGACAGGGAGGGCGAGCAGTACTTC. The gene calls are TRBV28 and TRBJ2-7; 9 bases fit TRBD1. Per the germline V gene, CDR1 is MDHEN and CDR2 is SYDVKM. The CDR3 consists of 12 residues. Trimming cost V 8 bases and J 6 bases; bases outside gene matches: 5.

This chain links TRBV7-2 with TRBJ2-7; possible D gene TRBD2, 7 bases. Germline V CDR1 and CDR2: SGHTA, FQGNSA. The CDR3 sequence is 15 residues long. V shed 1 base and J shed 3 bases, with 13 bases lying between them. CDR3 nucleotides: TGTGCCAGCAGCTTAGACGGGGGGCGCGTCTACGAGCAGTACTTC. This codes for CASSLDGGRVYEQYF.

The rearrangement links TRBV15 to TRBJ1-3; perhaps TRBD1 as D (5 bases). This CDR3 contains 15 residues. Germline-derived CDR1 and CDR2 are LNHNV and YYDKDF (reference sequence). V was shortened by 8 bases and J by 5 bases, with 19 bases between the two germline ends. In DNA, the CDR3 is TGTGCCACCGAAGAAGGGCAGGGAACGCGAAACACCATATATTTT. This gives the protein CATEEGQGTRNTIYF.

This clone has a single count. An end of the junction does not agree with germline; a read error may underlie this. The chain is built from TRBV7-9 and TRBJ2-7; tentatively, D is TRBD1 (6 bases). CDR1 SEHNR and CDR2 FQNEAQ come from the germline V gene (reference sequence). CDR3 length equals 14 residues. The CDR3 loop is CSSSPGTLSYEQYF. The CDR3 DNA reads as TGTTCCAGCAGCCCCGGGACACTTTCATACGAGCAGTACTTC.

The chain carries TRBV6-1 and TRBJ2-7; TRBD2 matches at 10 bases. CDR3 length: 16 amino acids. Per the germline V gene, CDR1 is MNHNS and CDR2 is SASEGT. V shed 1 base, J shed 4 bases, and the junction held 7 bases outside the gene matches. The CDR3 is CASSEGASGGVYEQYF. CDR3 bases: TGTGCCAGCAGTGAAGGTGCTAGCGGGGGCGTTTACGAGCAGTACTTC.

The chain links TRBV5-8 to TRBJ2-7; 7 bases are shared with TRBD1. Germline V lookup: CDR1 SGHTS, CDR2 YDEGEE. V shed 4 bases and J 0 bases; nucleotides not matched to a gene: 7. This CDR3 region has 15 residues. CDR3 sequence (DNA): TGTGCCAGCAGCCACTCCCGGGACAGCTCCTACGAGCAGTACTTC. Protein: CASSHSRDSSYEQYF.

V is TRBV28 and J is TRBJ2-3, with 13 bases identical to TRBD2. The length of the CDR3 is 17 residues. The germline CDR1 and CDR2 sequences are MDHEN and SYDVKM. The junction had 7 bases not matched to a gene; V was cut back by 5 bases and J by 2 bases. The CDR3, as DNA: TGTGCCAGCAGTGGGGGGACTAGCGGGGATGACACAGATACGCAGTATTTT. The encoded protein is CASSGGTSGDDTDTQYF.

This chain uses TRBV2 with TRBJ1-1; 8 bases match TRBD1. Germline V lookup: CDR1 SNHLY, CDR2 FYNNEI. The CDR3 covers 14 residues. V dropped 4 bases and J dropped 1; count of bases not matched to a gene: 2. CDR3: CASSAQGANTEAFF. DNA for the CDR3: TGTGCCAGCAGTGCTCAGGGGGCGAACACTGAAGCTTTCTTT. Supplemented by reference TRBV2 and TRBJ1-1, the full variable domain reads EPEVTQTPSHQVTQMGQEVILRCVPISNHLYFYWYRQILGQKVEFLVSFYNNEISEKSEIFDDQFSVERPDGSNFTLKIRSTKLEDSAMYFCASSAQGANTEAFFGQGTRLTVV.

CDR3 residues: CASSTQGEGQPQHF. As DNA, the CDR3 is TGTGCCAGCTCAACACAGGGGGAAGGACAGCCCCAGCATTTT. This sequence joins TRBV18 and TRBJ1-5, with 8 bases identical to TRBD1. V lost 5 bases and J lost 7; bases outside the gene matches: 7. Germline V gene sequence: CDR1 KGHSH, CDR2 LQKENI. The CDR3 loop spans 14 amino acids.

V gene TRBV10-3 combines with J gene TRBJ2-6; 7 positions match TRBD2. The CDR3 totals 14 residues. J gave up 1 base and V 7 bases, and 1 base lay outside the gene matches. CDR1 and CDR2 (germline): ENHRY, SYGVKD. The CDR3 DNA reads TGTGCCATCATGGGAGGGTCTGGGGCCAACGTCCTGACTTTC. Amino acids: CAIMGGSGANVLTF.

The genes are TRBV28 and TRBJ2-7, with 8 bases identical to TRBD1. Germline trimming cut 6 bases from V and 5 bases from J; bases unmatched to any gene: 9. Germline loops: CDR1 MDHEN, CDR2 SYDVKM. This CDR3 contains 14 residues. This CDR3 reads CASSFHPGGHEQYF. CDR3 coding DNA: TGTGCCAGCAGCTTCCACCCAGGGGGCCACGAGCAGTACTTC.

The chain recombines TRBV28 with TRBJ2-7; D may be TRBD1 (5 bases). CDR1 is MDHEN, CDR2 SYDVKM, per germline. The CDR3 sequence is 15 residues long. Trimming removed 5 bases from V and 1 base from J, with 15 bases in between. CDR3 nucleotide sequence: TGTGCCAGCAGTGTCCATCCGACAGTTTCCTACGAGCAGTACTTC. It translates to CASSVHPTVSYEQYF.

This sequence joins TRBV6-6 and TRBJ2-7, with TRBD1 as a possible D gene (6 bases). CDR3 size: 13 residues. Germline assignment: CDR1 MNHNY and CDR2 SVGAGI (reference sequence). The V end lost 5 bases, the J end lost 2 bases, and 10 bases lay between the germline ends. Here the CDR3 reads CASSRRGTYEQYF. The CDR3 nucleotides are TGTGCCAGCAGTCGCAGGGGAACCTACGAGCAGTACTTC.

This clone appeared a few times. The chain links TRBV9 to TRBJ2-1, with 8 positions matching TRBD2. CDR3 length: 17 residues. V shed 3 bases and J 5 bases; nucleotides not matched to a gene: 13. Germline loops: CDR1 SGDLS, CDR2 YYNGEE. The CDR3 sequence: CASSARGVAGLNNEQFF. CDR3 in DNA: TGTGCCAGCAGCGCTAGGGGAGTAGCGGGATTGAACAATGAGCAGTTCTTC.

The chain links TRBV28 to TRBJ1-3; the D is unclear. The CDR3 has 14 residues. V was trimmed by 2 bases and J by 7 bases, leaving 12 bases between them. CDR1 MDHEN and CDR2 SYDVKM come from the germline V gene. The chain's CDR3 is CASSLRRAGNTIYF. The CDR3 nucleotides are TGTGCCAGCAGTTTACGTCGGGCGGGGAACACCATATATTTT.